Below, one TCR beta chain is given with its context. The antigen is unknown. The data are from a study of shared clonotypes between healthy human individuals. Study-wide findings and caveats: Clonotype sharing among donors was expected to depend on sequencing depth. All-four-donor shared clonotypes had higher generation probabilities than non-shared clonotypes did.

CD45RO-negative, CCR7-positively selected cells formed the naive CD8 fraction, excluding terminally differentiated effector memory CD45RA+ cells. The CDR3 consists of 14 residues. The germline CDR1 and CDR2 sequences are SQVTM and ANQGSEA. V was cut by 2 bases and J by 1 base, with 10 bases left in between. Profiled with immunoSEQ multiplex PCR; TCRdb holds only in-frame clones, not every one. The sample has about 590,000 clones, nearly 97% seen once. This sequence originates from a woman aged 25-40 years in good health. The V and J genes are TRBV29-1 and TRBJ2-3; D is perhaps TRBD2 (6 bases). The sequencing sample was made of naive CD8+ T cells sorted from blood. In nucleotides, the CDR3 is TGCAGCGTTGAATCGGGGGTGGGCACAGATACGCAGTATTTT. It codes for CSVESGVGTDTQYF.